This TCR beta chain was captured by sequencing in a study of cytomegalovirus exposure and HLA in healthy donors. The PCR was carried out with 60 Vbeta primers and 13 Jbeta primers. The repertoire was sequenced with immunoSEQ multiplex PCR; TCRdb's copy has only in-frame clones and lacks some. The table includes tens of thousands of clones, about 78% detected once. The study, taken as a whole, reports: On later analysis, the bulk of CMV-associated TCR beta chains appeared to be HLA-restricted. In a later analysis, across HLA loci, associated TCR counts were highest for DRB1, lowest for HLA-C.

Note on this clone: Its target is unknown.

V lost 2 bases to trimming and J lost 3 bases, with 8 bases between them. Germline CDR1 SGHRS, CDR2 YFSETQ. This CDR3 contains 13 residues. V is TRBV5-1 and J is TRBJ1-1; D gene uncertain. Sequenced input: PBMCs. This TCR was sampled from a woman in her forties in good health and CMV-seropositive. The CDR3: CASSFGSDTEAFF. In nucleotides, the CDR3 is TGCGCCAGCAGCTTTGGTTCAGACACTGAAGCTTTCTTT.